The entry below describes one TCR beta chain. No antigen is known for it. The data belong to a study of cytotoxic CD8 clonotypes in ibrutinib-treated CLL. Looking at the study overall: The subjects consisted of roughly twelve relapsed/refractory and approximately 15 treatment-naive individuals, with 17 to 18 IGHV unmutated. Response samples were obtained once patients had received a median 12 months of treatment, range 6 to 36.

The assay was immunoSEQ multiplex PCR, and TCRdb's table has in-frame clones only and misses some. The sample yields thousands of clones, roughly three quarters seen once. CDR1 and CDR2 (germline): SGHTA, FQGNSA. V lost 0 bases, J lost 8 bases, and 10 bases lay in between. There are 14 residues in the CDR3. Overall study results and limits: In comparison with age-matched healthy donors, baseline clonality was higher and tracked circulating CD8+ T-cell counts. Rare overall, public clonotypes shrank or held steady under therapy.

The V and J genes are TRBV7-2 and TRBJ2-2; D is uncertain. The sequencing used PBMCs, collected before ibrutinib treatment. This clonotype was sampled from a human donor with chronic lymphocytic leukemia. CDR3 residues: CASSLALLGGELFF. The CDR3 region has the DNA TGTGCCAGCAGCTTAGCGCTCCTCGGGGGGGAGCTGTTTTTT.